One sample yielded the 13 T cell receptor beta chains listed below, sequenced in a study of control samples from healthy donors and cancer patients. Some clones are missing from TCRdb's copy, which holds only in-frame ones; the method was immunoSEQ multiplex PCR. The sample contains around 70,000 clones, approximately 83% of which appear only once. The sample was blood. The receptors shown here come from a man aged 55 to 70 in good health.

This clone was observed a handful of times. The chain employs TRBV7-9 and TRBJ2-3; 8 positions match TRBD1. The CDR3 is made up of 17 amino acids. Per the germline V gene, CDR1 is SEHNR and CDR2 is FQNEAQ (reference sequence). With V trimmed by 2 bases and J by 4 bases, 11 bases remained unmatched. CDR3 sequence reads: CASSLILTGAGADTQYF. DNA of the CDR3: TGTGCCAGCAGCTTAATTTTGACAGGGGCGGGCGCAGATACGCAGTATTTT.

The V gene is TRBV7-2, the J gene TRBJ2-1; the match to TRBD2 covers 16 bases. The V segment lost 3 bases and the J segment 9 bases; nucleotides outside the gene matches: 11. CDR1 and CDR2 (germline): SGHTA, FQGNSA. The CDR3 is 18 amino acids. The CDR3 spells CASSFRSGTSGRAGEQFF. Written as DNA, the CDR3 is TGTGCCAGCAGCTTTAGATCCGGGACTAGCGGGAGGGCCGGTGAGCAGTTCTTC.

The chain has TRBV18 and TRBJ1-1; no clear D gene. V gave up 5 bases and J gave up 3 bases, with 10 bases separating them. Germline V gives CDR1 KGHSH, CDR2 LQKENI. This CDR3 is 13 amino acids long. The CDR3 DNA sequence: TGTGCCAGCTCAACGGTTCGAGACACTGAAGCTTTCTTT. Protein: CASSTVRDTEAFF.

This clone was counted a single time. The chain combines TRBV5-1 with TRBJ2-3; 8 positions agree with TRBD2. V lost 0 bases and J lost 4; bases outside the gene matches: 1. The germline V gene has CDR1 SGHRS and CDR2 YFSETQ. The CDR3 contains 14 residues. The CDR3 here is CASSLAGGADTQYF. In nucleotides, the CDR3 is TGCGCCAGCAGCTTGGCGGGAGGGGCAGATACGCAGTATTTT.

The CDR3 DNA is TGTGCCAGCAGCTCATCTAGCGGGAGGGCCGTACCCCACAAAGATACGCAGTATTTT. This gives the protein CASSSSSGRAVPHKDTQYF. This chain uses TRBV7-9 with TRBJ2-3, with 12 bases lining up with TRBD2. This CDR3 is built from 19 residues. V was clipped by 4 bases and J by 5 bases; unmatched bases: 16. CDR1 and CDR2 from the germline V gene are SEHNR and FQNEAQ (reference sequence).

The chain uses TRBV5-1 and TRBJ2-5; 7 bases are shared with TRBD1. The V segment lost 5 bases and the J segment 5 bases; nucleotides outside the gene matches: 9. The CDR3 has 14 residues. Per the germline V gene, CDR1 is SGHRS and CDR2 is YFSETQ. This CDR3 is CASRPGQSRETQYF. In nucleotides, the CDR3 is TGCGCCAGCAGGCCGGGACAGTCAAGGGAGACCCAGTACTTC.

CDR3 coding DNA: TGTGCCAGCTCACCACAGGAGGATTGGGGTGAAAAACTGTTTTTT. Translation: CASSPQEDWGEKLFF. The rearrangement links TRBV18 to TRBJ1-4; D remains unclear. CDR3 length equals 15 residues. Germline V lookup: CDR1 KGHSH, CDR2 LQKENI. Trimming removed 1 base at V and 7 bases at J, with 13 bases between.

This sequence joins TRBV28 and TRBJ2-7; 9 bases are shared with TRBD2. CDR1 is MDHEN and CDR2 is SYDVKM in the germline V gene. V gave up 5 bases and J gave up 4 bases; unmatched junction bases: 9. The CDR3 loop spans 15 amino acids. CDR3 nucleotide sequence: TGTGCCAGCAGTACTCCAGCGGGAGGCTTATACGAGCAGTACTTC. As protein: CASSTPAGGLYEQYF.

This sequence joins TRBV3-1 (or the pseudogene TRBV3-2) and TRBJ2-1; maybe TRBD2 (7 bases). Germline V gene sequence: CDR1 LGHDT, CDR2 YNNKEL (reference sequence). V was shortened by 5 bases and J by 3 bases, with 11 bases between the two germline ends. The CDR3 totals 14 residues. The CDR3 sequence is CASSGRGYYNEQFF. In nucleotides, the CDR3 is TGTGCCAGCAGCGGGAGGGGGTACTACAATGAGCAGTTCTTC.

V gene TRBV10-2 combines with J gene TRBJ2-3; a possible D gene is TRBD1 (5 bases). Trimming left V 3 bases short and J 2 bases short, with 9 bases between. Germline V lookup: CDR1 WSHSY, CDR2 SAAADI. The CDR3 is 14 residues long. The CDR3, as DNA: TGCGCCAGCAGTGATACAGGCCTCACAGATACGCAGTATTTT. The encoded protein is CASSDTGLTDTQYF.

The rearrangement links TRBV11-3 to TRBJ2-1; tentatively, D is TRBD2 (7 bases). Looked up from germline, CDR1 is SGHNT and CDR2 is YENEEA. V was shortened by 5 bases and J by 7 bases, with 15 bases between the two germline ends. The CDR3 is 14 residues long. CDR3 nucleotides: TGTGCCAGCAGCGCAGAGAGGGGGGGGAATGAGCAGTTCTTC. Protein sequence: CASSAERGGNEQFF.

The CDR3 nucleotides are TGCGCCAGCAGCCAAGTCGGGGTAGGCGGGGAGCTGTTTTTT. Its translation: CASSQVGVGGELFF. The chain has TRBV4-3 and TRBJ2-2, with D perhaps matching TRBD2 (5 bases). The V and J ends lost 1 base and 7 bases respectively, with 10 bases between them. In germline, CDR1 is LGHNA, CDR2 YSLEER. The CDR3 runs to 14 residues.

This sequence joins TRBV7-2 and TRBJ2-1, with 9 nucleotides matching TRBD2. Per germline, CDR1 SGHTA and CDR2 FQGNSA. V shed 0 bases and J 5 bases; nucleotides not matched to a gene: 5. The CDR3 is made up of 16 amino acids. CDR3 sequence: CASSLARTSAHNEQFF. As DNA, the CDR3 is TGTGCCAGCAGCTTAGCCAGGACTAGCGCCCACAATGAGCAGTTCTTC.